These 20 T cell receptor beta chains came from one sample sequenced in a study of a mutant IDH1 vaccine in newly diagnosed glioma. The data were produced by immunoSEQ multiplex PCR, yet TCRdb's version contains in-frame clones alone and is incomplete. The sample includes 60,000 to 75,000 clones, about 88% seen only once; the top ten take 2% to 2.5%. The time point here: week 35, safety follow-up. Topical imiquimod accompanied each vaccine dose, which consisted of 300 ug of mutant IDH1 20-mer peptide. Which antigens these TCRs recognize remains unknown. The starting material was PBMCs, obtained from a glioma patient whose treatment included an IDH1 peptide vaccine. Receptor source: a young man with glioma.

V usage is TRBV5-1 and J usage is TRBJ1-6, with 9 nucleotides matching TRBD1. Germline V lookup: CDR1 SGHRS, CDR2 YFSETQ. The CDR3 sequence is 16 residues long. V shed 0 bases, J shed 7 bases, and the junction held 5 bases outside the gene matches. For the CDR3, the DNA is TGCGCCAGCAGCTTGGACGGACAGGGGAACAATTCACCCCTCCACTTT. Translation gives CASSLDGQGNNSPLHF. The variable domain in full, with the rest retrieved from reference TRBV5-1 and TRBJ1-6, is KAGVTQTPRYLIKTRGQQVTLSCSPISGHRSVSWYQQTPGQGLQFLFEYFSETQRNKGNFPGRFSGRQFSNSRSEMNVSTLELGDSALYLCASSLDGQGNNSPLHFGNGTRLTVT.

V is TRBV10-3 and J is TRBJ1-3, with TRBD1 matching over 7 bases. Germline V gene lookup returns CDR1 ENHRY and CDR2 SYGVKD. V lost 5 bases and J lost 0; bases outside the gene matches: 7. This CDR3 has 16 residues. As DNA, the CDR3 is TGTGCCATCAGTACCATCGGGACAGCCTCTGGAAACACCATATATTTT. It codes for CAISTIGTASGNTIYF.

This chain connects TRBV6-1 to TRBJ1-2; TRBD1 matches at 10 bases. The CDR3 is 15 amino acids. The germline V gene has CDR1 MNHNS and CDR2 SASEGT. The junction had 5 bases not matched to a gene; V was cut back by 3 bases and J by 4 bases. The CDR3: CASSDQGTGAYGYTF. CDR3 DNA: TGTGCCAGCAGTGACCAGGGGACAGGGGCCTATGGCTACACCTTC.

This rearrangement joins TRBV5-1 to TRBJ1-5; D is unclear. With 0 bases removed from V and 4 bases from J, the gap between germline ends came to 5 bases. This CDR3 spans 13 amino acids. The germline CDR1 and CDR2 sequences are SGHRS and YFSETQ. CDR3 residues: CASSLGSNQPQHF. As DNA, the CDR3 is TGCGCCAGCAGCTTGGGATCAAATCAGCCCCAGCATTTT.

CDR3 nucleotide sequence: TGTGCCACCAGCAGAGATAAGGGGTCGGGGGCGAACACTGAAGCTTTCTTT. As protein: CATSRDKGSGANTEAFF. This chain uses TRBV15 with TRBJ1-1; D perhaps matches TRBD1 (6 bases). The germline V and J ends were trimmed by 0 bases and 1 base, with 15 bases remaining between them. Germline loops: CDR1 LNHNV, CDR2 YYDKDF (reference sequence). CDR3 length equals 17 residues.

This chain uses TRBV19 with TRBJ2-7; D is uncertain. CDR3 length equals 14 residues. V was clipped by 5 bases and J by 3 bases, with 14 bases between them. Looked up from germline, CDR1 is LNHDA and CDR2 is SQIVND (reference sequence). CDR3 DNA: TGTGCCAGTAGTTATAGATATCCTAGCTACGAGCAGTACTTC. This translates into CASSYRYPSYEQYF.

The chain is built from TRBV5-5 and TRBJ1-5, with D hard to call. The V gene lost 5 bases and the J gene lost 5 bases, with 14 bases spanning the gap. The CDR3 runs 14 residues. Looked up from germline, CDR1 is SGHKS and CDR2 is YYEKEE (reference sequence). The DNA of the CDR3 is TGTGCCAGCAGTCCCGCAATACTGGATCAGCCCCAGCATTTT. Protein product: CASSPAILDQPQHF. The full variable domain, rest sourced from reference TRBV5-5 and TRBJ1-5, is DAGVTQSPTHLIKTRGQQVTLRCSPISGHKSVSWYQQVLGQGPQFIFQYYEKEERGRGNFPDRFSARQFPNYSSELNVNALLLGDSALYLCASSPAILDQPQHFGDGTRLSIL.

A single count supports this clone. The chain employs TRBV2 and TRBJ2-5; the match to TRBD2 covers 7 bases. V lost 6 bases, J lost 2 bases, and 9 bases stayed unmatched. Germline V CDR1 and CDR2: SNHLY, FYNNEI. The CDR3 covers 15 residues. CDR3 sequence (DNA): TGTGCCAGCAGCTGGCCGCTGGGGGGGCAAGAGACCCAGTACTTC. The encoded protein is CASSWPLGGQETQYF.

This chain joins TRBV28 and TRBJ1-1, with 7 bases lining up with TRBD1. V lost 6 bases and J lost 1; bases outside the gene matches: 2. This CDR3 has 13 amino acids. Germline V CDR1 and CDR2: MDHEN, SYDVKM. The CDR3 loop reads CASRRTGNTEAFF. The CDR3 coding sequence is TGTGCCAGCAGGCGGACAGGGAACACTGAAGCTTTCTTT.

CDR3 region: CASSSRGYTF. CDR3 nucleotide sequence: TGTGCCAGCAGTTCTAGGGGCTACACCTTC. The J gene is TRBJ1-2, the V gene TRBV21-1. TRBV21-1 is a pseudogene. The CDR3 is 10 residues long.

This CDR3 reads CASSLGGYSTDTQYF. As DNA, the CDR3 is TGTGCCAGCAGCCTCGGGGGGTATAGCACAGATACGCAGTATTTT. The chain joins TRBV9 to TRBJ2-3, with 7 bases identical to TRBD2. Germline lookup yields CDR1 SGDLS and CDR2 YYNGEE. CDR3 size: 15 residues. The junction had 5 bases not matched to a gene; V was cut back by 4 bases and J by 0 bases.

This chain joins TRBV10-3 and TRBJ1-1; no firm D call. The V gene's germline CDR1 is ENHRY and CDR2 SYGVKD. The germline V and J ends were trimmed by 0 bases and 11 bases, with 10 bases remaining between them. CDR3 length equals 12 residues. In DNA form, the CDR3 reads TGTGCCATCAGTGAGTCGAAGGTAACGGCTTTCTTT. As protein: CAISESKVTAFF.

J is TRBJ1-1 and V is TRBV6-1; D call uncertain. The CDR3 totals 14 residues. Trimming shortened V by 3 bases and J by 3 bases, and 11 bases separated the two germline ends. Germline V gene data show CDR1 as MNHNS and CDR2 as SASEGT. The CDR3 DNA reads TGTGCCAGCAGTGACACGGGTTTGGACACTGAAGCTTTCTTT. Encoded protein: CASSDTGLDTEAFF.

This clone was picked up one time. V and J are TRBV5-5 and TRBJ1-1, with TRBD1 matching over 10 bases. V shed 4 bases, J shed 0 bases, and the junction held 9 bases outside the gene matches. The germline gives CDR1 SGHKS, CDR2 YYEKEE (reference sequence). The CDR3 has 17 residues. This CDR3 reads CASSRDRGIGMNTEAFF. Written as DNA, the CDR3 is TGTGCCAGCAGCCGGGACAGGGGTATAGGCATGAACACTGAAGCTTTCTTT.

The rearrangement uses TRBV5-4 and TRBJ2-5; D gene uncertain. CDR1 is SGHNT, CDR2 YYREEE, per germline (reference sequence). The CDR3 is 14 amino acids. V was clipped by 0 bases and J by 1 base, with 7 bases between them. The CDR3 loop is CASSLDGSQETQYF. CDR3 in DNA: TGTGCCAGCAGCTTGGACGGCAGCCAAGAGACCCAGTACTTC.

This rearrangement joins TRBV7-9 to TRBJ2-2; D may be TRBD2 (5 bases). V lost 3 bases, J lost 5 bases, and 7 bases lay in between. The germline V gene encodes CDR1 SEHNR and CDR2 FQNEAQ (reference sequence). The CDR3 consists of 13 residues. The CDR3 here is CASSLPGTGELFF. CDR3 nucleotide sequence: TGTGCCAGCAGCTTGCCGGGGACCGGGGAGCTGTTTTTT.

The rearrangement uses TRBV2 and TRBJ2-7, with D tentatively TRBD1 or TRBD2 (5 bases each). From germline, CDR1 is SNHLY and CDR2 FYNNEI. Trimming stripped 5 bases from V and 1 base from J, with 18 bases between. This CDR3 contains 16 residues. CDR3 sequence: CASSSYLSGASYEQYF. In DNA form, the CDR3 reads TGTGCCAGCAGTAGTTACCTTTCCGGGGCTTCCTACGAGCAGTACTTC.

V and J are TRBV19 and TRBJ1-1; D may be TRBD1 (6 bases). Trimming took 6 bases from V and 8 from J, leaving 22 bases between them. Germline CDR1 reads LNHDA; CDR2 reads SQIVND (reference sequence). CDR3 length: 15 amino acids. The CDR3 DNA reads TGTGCCAGTAGACCTCAAGTATACAGGGATGGAGAAGCTTTCTTT. It yields the protein CASRPQVYRDGEAFF.

In this sample, this clone turned up once. Other nucleotide sequences from this sample produce the same CDR3. The chain recombines TRBV2 with TRBJ2-7, with D perhaps being TRBD1 or TRBD2 (6 bases each). CDR3 length: 12 residues. The V end lost 3 bases, the J end lost 6 bases, and 9 bases lay between the germline ends. The germline gives CDR1 SNHLY, CDR2 FYNNEI. CDR3 region: CASSDRGGEQYF. CDR3 in DNA: TGTGCCAGCAGTGACAGGGGAGGCGAGCAGTACTTC.

The chain recombines TRBV5-4 with TRBJ1-1; D gene ambiguous. The CDR3 is 12 residues long. V lost 0 bases and J 4 bases, leaving 4 bases between the germline ends. Germline loops: CDR1 SGHNT, CDR2 YYREEE (reference sequence). The CDR3: CASSLGSTEAFF. The CDR3 DNA reads as TGTGCCAGCAGCTTGGGGAGCACTGAAGCTTTCTTT.